The clone carrying this T cell receptor (beta chain) has at least ten counts. Its antigen is currently unknown. This specimen comes from a study of response to subunit inactivated influenza vaccine. Overall study results and limits: Researchers suggested that each seasonal influenza vaccination recruits few new T cells.

One entry per CDR3 protein, called by TCRdb with MiXCR from the RT-PCR reads. The table lists 700,000 to 900,000 distinct CDR3 sequences, 21% of them singletons. Sample: PBMCs from blood, taken about 5 days after vaccination. This sequence was found in a man aged 45-60 years who received an inactivated influenza vaccine.

The CDR3, as DNA: TGTGCCAGCAGGGGGACAGGGTCGTCTACGCAGTATTTT. This gives the protein CASRGTGSSTQYF. The chain employs TRBV6-1 and TRBJ2-3; 9 bases are a match to TRBD1. This CDR3 comprises 13 residues. The germline gives CDR1 MNHNS, CDR2 SASEGT. J was trimmed by 8 bases and V by 6 bases; bases with no gene match: 6.